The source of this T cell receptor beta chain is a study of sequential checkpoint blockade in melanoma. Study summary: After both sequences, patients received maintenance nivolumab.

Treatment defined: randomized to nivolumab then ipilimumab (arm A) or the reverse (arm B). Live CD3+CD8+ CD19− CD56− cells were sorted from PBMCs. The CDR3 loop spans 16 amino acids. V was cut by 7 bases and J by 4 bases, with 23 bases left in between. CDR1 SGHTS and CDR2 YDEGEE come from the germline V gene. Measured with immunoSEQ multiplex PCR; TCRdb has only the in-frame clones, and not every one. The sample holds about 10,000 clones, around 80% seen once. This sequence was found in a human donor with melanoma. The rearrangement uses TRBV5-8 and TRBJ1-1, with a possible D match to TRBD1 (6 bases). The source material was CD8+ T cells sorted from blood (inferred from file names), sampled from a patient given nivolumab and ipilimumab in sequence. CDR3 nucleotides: TGTGCCAGCTACTCGACTATAACAGGGATGGGCACTGAAGCTTTCTTT. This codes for CASYSTITGMGTEAFF.